This T cell receptor (beta chain) was profiled in a study of CD8 T cell repertoires and HIV-1 epitope variants. Whole-study context: Twenty-five autologous and known Gag and Nef epitope variant peptides each stimulated T cells separately. An uncultured baseline aliquot held 1M T cells. T cells were cultured for more than nine days with cytokines added on days 3 and 7. Study outcomes and limitations: Nef KF9 drew about 5 clonotypes and HW9 one, without TAALDMSHF responses.

Sequencing used immunoSEQ multiplex PCR; TCRdb keeps in-frame clones, though not all of them. The profile shows 5,500 to 7,000 clones, about two thirds of them singletons. This clone was counted a single time. Antigen specificity is unknown. Trimming removed 4 bases from V and 3 bases from J; junction bases left unmatched: 11. The germline CDR1 and CDR2 sequences are PRHDT and FYEKMQ (reference sequence). This CDR3 contains 17 residues. This clonotype originated in a male donor with HIV. The genes are TRBV13 and TRBJ2-7, with 11 bases matching TRBD2. Sequenced input: cultured CD8+ T cells derived from PBMCs. The DNA of the CDR3 is TGTGCCAGCAGCTCCCAGACTAGCGGGGAAGGGTACTACGAGCAGTACTTC. This sequence encodes CASSSQTSGEGYYEQYF.